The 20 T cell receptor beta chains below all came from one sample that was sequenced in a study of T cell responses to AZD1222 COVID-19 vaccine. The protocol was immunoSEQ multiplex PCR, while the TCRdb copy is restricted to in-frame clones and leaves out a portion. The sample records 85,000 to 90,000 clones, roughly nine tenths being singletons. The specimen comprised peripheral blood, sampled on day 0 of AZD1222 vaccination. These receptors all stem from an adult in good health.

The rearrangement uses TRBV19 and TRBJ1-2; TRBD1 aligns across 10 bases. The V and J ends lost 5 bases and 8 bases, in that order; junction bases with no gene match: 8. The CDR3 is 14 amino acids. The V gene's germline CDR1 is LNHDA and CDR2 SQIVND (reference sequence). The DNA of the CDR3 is TGTGCCAGTAGTCAGACAGGGGGCGCCGGGGGCTACACCTTC. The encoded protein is CASSQTGGAGGYTF.

CDR3 protein: CASSIIGGNTIYF. CDR3 coding DNA: TGTGCCAGTAGTATCATTGGAGGAAACACCATATATTTT. The gene calls are TRBV19 and TRBJ1-3; D remains ambiguous. Germline CDR1 and CDR2: LNHDA and SQIVND (reference sequence). The CDR3 consists of 13 residues. The V gene lost 3 bases and the J gene lost 4 bases, with 7 bases spanning the gap.

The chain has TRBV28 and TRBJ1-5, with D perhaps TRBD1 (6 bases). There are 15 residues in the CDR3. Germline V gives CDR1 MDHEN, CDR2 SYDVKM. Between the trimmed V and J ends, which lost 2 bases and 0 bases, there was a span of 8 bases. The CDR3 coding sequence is TGTGCCAGCAGTTTAGGAGGGGGTAGCAATCAGCCCCAGCATTTT. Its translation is CASSLGGGSNQPQHF.

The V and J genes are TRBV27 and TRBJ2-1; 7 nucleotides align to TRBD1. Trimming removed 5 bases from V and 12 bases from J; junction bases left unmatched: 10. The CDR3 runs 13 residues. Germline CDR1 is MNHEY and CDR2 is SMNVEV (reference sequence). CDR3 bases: TGTGCCAGCAGTCTGACACAGGGGTTCGGGCAGTTCTTC. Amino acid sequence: CASSLTQGFGQFF.

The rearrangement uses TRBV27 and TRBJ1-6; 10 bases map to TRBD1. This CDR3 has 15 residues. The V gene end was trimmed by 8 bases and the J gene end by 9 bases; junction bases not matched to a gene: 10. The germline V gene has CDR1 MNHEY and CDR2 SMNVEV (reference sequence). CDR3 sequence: CASGVGTGVGSPLHF. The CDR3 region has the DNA TGTGCCAGCGGGGTTGGGACAGGGGTAGGTTCACCCCTCCACTTT.

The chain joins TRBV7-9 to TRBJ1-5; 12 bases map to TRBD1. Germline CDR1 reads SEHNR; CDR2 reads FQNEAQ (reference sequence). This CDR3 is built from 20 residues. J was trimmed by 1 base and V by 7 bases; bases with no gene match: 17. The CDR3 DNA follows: TGTGCCAGCACCTCAACCGAGTCGGGACAGGGGGCCGGGAGCAATCAGCCCCAGCATTTT. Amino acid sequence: CASTSTESGQGAGSNQPQHF.

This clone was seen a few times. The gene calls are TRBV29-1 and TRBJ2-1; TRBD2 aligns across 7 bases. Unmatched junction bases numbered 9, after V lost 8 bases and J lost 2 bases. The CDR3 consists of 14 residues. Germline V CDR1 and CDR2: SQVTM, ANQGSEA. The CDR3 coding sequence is TGCAGCTCAAAACTAGCGCCAACCTACAATGAGCAGTTCTTC. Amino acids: CSSKLAPTYNEQFF.

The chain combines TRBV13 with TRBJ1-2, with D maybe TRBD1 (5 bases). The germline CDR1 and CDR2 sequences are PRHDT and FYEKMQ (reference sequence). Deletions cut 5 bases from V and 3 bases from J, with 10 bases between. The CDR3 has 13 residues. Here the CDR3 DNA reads TGTGCCAGCAGCGTCACCAGGGACTATGGCTACACCTTC. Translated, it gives CASSVTRDYGYTF.

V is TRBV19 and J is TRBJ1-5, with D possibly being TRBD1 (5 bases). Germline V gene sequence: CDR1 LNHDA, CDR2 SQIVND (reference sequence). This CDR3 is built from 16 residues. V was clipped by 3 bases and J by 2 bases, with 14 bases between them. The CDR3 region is CASSIPLRGGNQPQHF. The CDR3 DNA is TGTGCCAGTAGTATCCCTTTGCGGGGCGGCAATCAGCCCCAGCATTTT.

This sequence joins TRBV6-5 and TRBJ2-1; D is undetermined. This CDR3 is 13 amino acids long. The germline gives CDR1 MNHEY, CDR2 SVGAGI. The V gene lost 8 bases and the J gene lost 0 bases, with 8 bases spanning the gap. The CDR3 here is CASVWNSYNEQFF. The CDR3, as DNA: TGTGCCAGCGTGTGGAACTCCTACAATGAGCAGTTCTTC.

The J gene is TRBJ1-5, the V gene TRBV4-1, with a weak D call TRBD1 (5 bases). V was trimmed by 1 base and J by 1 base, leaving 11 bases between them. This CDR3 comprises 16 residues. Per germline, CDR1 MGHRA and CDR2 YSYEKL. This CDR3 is CASSQVGGVSNQPQHF. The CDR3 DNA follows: TGCGCCAGCAGCCAAGTTGGAGGGGTGAGCAATCAGCCCCAGCATTTT.

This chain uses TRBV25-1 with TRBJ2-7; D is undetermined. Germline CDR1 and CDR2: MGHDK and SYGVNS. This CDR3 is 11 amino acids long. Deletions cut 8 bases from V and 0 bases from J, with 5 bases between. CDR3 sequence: CASQGSYEQYF. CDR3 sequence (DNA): TGTGCCAGCCAAGGCTCCTACGAGCAGTACTTC.

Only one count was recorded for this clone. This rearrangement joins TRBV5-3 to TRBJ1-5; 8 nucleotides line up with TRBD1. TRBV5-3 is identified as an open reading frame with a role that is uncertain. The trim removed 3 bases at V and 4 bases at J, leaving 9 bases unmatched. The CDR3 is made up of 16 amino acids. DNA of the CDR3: TGTGCCAGAAGCTCGCTGACAGGGGAGTGGAATCAGCCCCAGCATTTT. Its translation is CARSSLTGEWNQPQHF.

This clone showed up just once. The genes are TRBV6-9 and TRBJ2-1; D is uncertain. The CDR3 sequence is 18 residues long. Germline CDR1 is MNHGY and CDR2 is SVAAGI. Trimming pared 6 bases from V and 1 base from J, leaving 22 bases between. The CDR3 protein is CASRRTPPWAPSYNEQFF. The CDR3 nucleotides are TGTGCCAGCAGAAGAACCCCCCCTTGGGCACCTTCCTACAATGAGCAGTTCTTC.

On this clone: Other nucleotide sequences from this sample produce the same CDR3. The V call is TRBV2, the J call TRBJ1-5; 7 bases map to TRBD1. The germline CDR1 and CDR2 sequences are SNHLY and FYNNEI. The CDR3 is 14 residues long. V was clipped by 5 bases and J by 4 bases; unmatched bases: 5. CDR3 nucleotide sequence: TGTGCCAGCAGTCGCGACAGGGTAAATCAGCCCCAGCATTTT. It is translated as CASSRDRVNQPQHF.

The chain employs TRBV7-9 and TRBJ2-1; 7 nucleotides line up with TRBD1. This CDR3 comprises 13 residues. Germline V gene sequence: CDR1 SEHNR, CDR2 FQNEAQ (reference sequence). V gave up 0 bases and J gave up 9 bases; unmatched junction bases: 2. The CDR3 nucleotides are TGTGCCAGCAGCTTAGCACAGGGGCTTGAGCAGTTCTTC. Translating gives CASSLAQGLEQFF.

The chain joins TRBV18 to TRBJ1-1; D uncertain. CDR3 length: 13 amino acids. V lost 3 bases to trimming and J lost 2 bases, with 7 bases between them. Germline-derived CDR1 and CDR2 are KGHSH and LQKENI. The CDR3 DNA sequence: TGTGCCAGCTCACCGCAGTTAAACACTGAAGCTTTCTTT. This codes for CASSPQLNTEAFF. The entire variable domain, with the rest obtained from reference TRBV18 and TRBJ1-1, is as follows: NAGVMQNPRHLVRRRGQEARLRCSPMKGHSHVYWYRQLPEEGLKFMVYLQKENIIDESGMPKERFSAEFPKEGPSILRIQQVVRGDSAAYFCASSPQLNTEAFFGQGTRLTVV.

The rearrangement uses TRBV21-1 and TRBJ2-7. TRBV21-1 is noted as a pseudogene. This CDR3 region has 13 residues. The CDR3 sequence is CASSKVVWGEQYF. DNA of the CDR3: TGTGCCAGCAGCAAAGTTGTTTGGGGAGAGCAGTACTTC.

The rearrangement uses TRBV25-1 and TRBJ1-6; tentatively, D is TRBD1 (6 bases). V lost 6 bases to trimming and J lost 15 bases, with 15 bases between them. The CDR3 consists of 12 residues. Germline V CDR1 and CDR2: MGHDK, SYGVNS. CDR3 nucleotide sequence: TGTGCCAGCAGAACCGCCGACAGGAACCTCCACTTT. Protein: CASRTADRNLHF.

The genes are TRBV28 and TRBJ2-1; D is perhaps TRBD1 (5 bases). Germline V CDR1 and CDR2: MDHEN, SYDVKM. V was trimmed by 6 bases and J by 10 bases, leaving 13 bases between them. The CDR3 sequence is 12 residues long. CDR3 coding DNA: TGTGCCAGCAGCCTCTCCTGGACAGAGCAGTTCTTC. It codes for CASSLSWTEQFF.